One and the same sample provided the 31 T cell receptor beta chains below, sequenced in a study of vaccination and CD4 T cells after COVID-19 (dated by TCRdb to the early 2020s). These receptors' targets are unknown. The receptor library was made with PCR. Sequencing instrument: Illumina iSeq 100. DNA from cultured CD4+ T cells underwent TCR sequencing with the Oncomine TCR Beta short-read assay at the Johns Hopkins FTIC core. Through fastp at Q25 and MiXCR, TCRdb rebuilt clones from the public reads, retaining in-frame beta chains. CDR3 protein duplicates are merged, each entry listing the most common genes and DNA. Here the sample has about 2,700 distinct CDR3 sequences; nearly 35% occur a single time. The ten largest clonotypes hold over 35% of the sample. Taken with the paper, the label for treatment or condition translates to: approximately 10-day PBMC culture with coronavirus spike peptide pools or control peptides (ViraFEST assay).

What was sequenced was CD4+ T cells from blood, cultured in vitro. The receptors come from a human donor who had recovered from COVID-19.

This clonotype has more than one count but fewer than ten. The rearrangement links TRBV10-3 to TRBJ2-2; no clear D gene. The CDR3 is 13 residues long. V dropped 3 bases and J dropped 9 bases, with 11 bases sitting between them. The germline V gene has CDR1 ENHRY and CDR2 SYGVKD. This CDR3 is CAISDGVKWELFF. For the CDR3, the DNA is TGTGCCATCAGTGATGGGGTTAAATGGGAGCTGTTTTTT.

The gene calls are TRBV7-2 and TRBJ1-1; 8 bases line up with TRBD1. CDR3 size: 17 residues. The V segment lost 2 bases and the J segment 5 bases; nucleotides outside the gene matches: 13. Germline V gives CDR1 SGHTA, CDR2 FQGNSA. CDR3 coding DNA: TGTGCCAGCAGCTTACGGGCAGGGGGCGGAGGTTTAACTGAAGCTTTCTTT. Its protein is CASSLRAGGGGLTEAFF.

This chain links TRBV6-1 with TRBJ1-4, with D unresolved. Per germline, CDR1 MNHNS and CDR2 SASEGT. The CDR3 runs 15 residues. Deletions cut 2 bases from V and 0 bases from J, with 7 bases between. In nucleotides, the CDR3 is TGTGCCAGCAGTGAATTCGAGGCAACTAATGAAAAACTGTTTTTT. Translating it yields CASSEFEATNEKLFF.

The V call is TRBV7-9, the J call TRBJ2-2; 14 bases agree with TRBD2. After removal of 5 bases from V and 4 bases from J, the junction contained 6 bases not matched to a gene. The CDR3 is 17 residues long. Germline-derived CDR1 and CDR2 are SEHNR and FQNEAQ (reference sequence). The CDR3: CASSATSGGAGTGELFF. CDR3 in DNA: TGTGCCAGCAGCGCGACTAGCGGGGGGGCAGGCACCGGGGAGCTGTTTTTT.

The chain has TRBV9 and TRBJ1-2; the match to TRBD1 covers 8 bases. CDR1 SGDLS and CDR2 YYNGEE come from the germline V gene. V lost 0 bases to trimming and J lost 7 bases; unmatched junction nucleotides: 5. The CDR3 has 14 residues. The CDR3 region has the DNA TGTGCCAGCAGCGTAGGACAGGGGATGAGTGGCTACACCTTC. Translating gives CASSVGQGMSGYTF. Complete variable domain (other parts from reference TRBV9 and TRBJ1-2): DSGVTQTPKHLITATGQRVTLRCSPRSGDLSVYWYQQSLDQGLQFLIQYYNGEERAKGNILERFSAQQFPDLHSELNLSSLELGDSALYFCASSVGQGMSGYTFGSGTRLTVV.

This clonotype occurred a few times. The chain has TRBV12-3 or TRBV12-4 and TRBJ1-2, with 7 bases matching TRBD1. Trimming cost V 6 bases and J 4 bases; bases outside gene matches: 8. CDR3 length equals 14 residues. The CDR3 sequence is CASRQTGLGYGYTF. The CDR3 DNA sequence: TGTGCCAGCAGGCAGACAGGGTTGGGCTATGGCTACACCTTC.

This clonotype is categorized as large. The J gene is TRBJ1-2, the V gene TRBV19; D is undetermined. CDR1 and CDR2 from the germline V gene are LNHDA and SQIVND (reference sequence). V dropped 9 bases and J dropped 1 base, with 18 bases sitting between them. The length of the CDR3 is 15 residues. Here the CDR3 reads CASSSGGYYNYGYTF. DNA for the CDR3: TGTGCCAGCAGCAGTGGTGGATACTATAACTATGGCTACACCTTC.

The chain is built from TRBV10-1 and TRBJ2-5; D call uncertain. This CDR3 region has 13 residues. Deletions cut 4 bases from V and 1 base from J, with 7 bases between. Looked up from germline, CDR1 is WNHNN and CDR2 is SYGVQD (reference sequence). Here the CDR3 reads CASSVGTQETQYF. CDR3 coding DNA: TGCGCCAGCAGTGTTGGTACCCAAGAGACCCAGTACTTC.

Only a few counts were recorded for this clonotype. V usage is TRBV28 and J usage is TRBJ1-5; 7 bases are shared with TRBD1. CDR1 MDHEN and CDR2 SYDVKM come from the germline V gene. V lost 7 bases, J lost 6 bases, and 12 bases stayed unmatched. This CDR3 contains 15 residues. The CDR3 DNA reads TGTGCCAGCACCCCCAGAGACAGGGAGGGTCAGCCCCAGCATTTT. It encodes CASTPRDREGQPQHF.

The chain links TRBV9 to TRBJ1-1, with 7 positions matching TRBD1. V gave up 0 bases and J gave up 6 bases; unmatched junction bases: 5. This CDR3 contains 14 residues. The germline V gene has CDR1 SGDLS and CDR2 YYNGEE. The CDR3 DNA reads as TGTGCCAGCAGCGTAGTCCCGACAGGGTCTGAAGCTTTCTTT. Translated, it gives CASSVVPTGSEAFF.

This clonotype was observed a handful of times. This rearrangement joins TRBV20-1 to TRBJ1-1, with D possibly TRBD1 on 6 matching bases. Germline V gene lookup returns CDR1 DFQATT and CDR2 SNEGSKA (reference sequence). V gave up 5 bases and J gave up 6 bases, with 10 bases separating them. The length of the CDR3 is 11 residues. CDR3 DNA sequence: TGCAGTGCTTACGAGGGGGCTGAAGCTTTCTTT. Translation gives CSAYEGAEAFF.

By sample fraction, this clonotype is medium-sized. As DNA, the CDR3 is TGTGCCAGCACCAGTCCTAGCGACGGGACAGATACGCAGTATTTT. This gives the protein CASTSPSDGTDTQYF. This chain connects TRBV6-1 to TRBJ2-3, with D perhaps matching TRBD2 (6 bases). Trimming removed 7 bases at V and 3 bases at J, with 17 bases between. The CDR3 loop spans 15 amino acids. Germline V gene sequence: CDR1 MNHNS, CDR2 SASEGT.

This clonotype was counted once. This rearrangement joins TRBV2 to TRBJ2-7; 9 nucleotides align to TRBD2. This CDR3 comprises 17 residues. Germline assignment: CDR1 SNHLY and CDR2 FYNNEI. Unmatched junction bases numbered 13, after V lost 3 bases and J lost 4 bases. CDR3: CASSDARSGGLQYEQYF. The CDR3 bases are TGTGCCAGCAGTGATGCCCGAAGCGGGGGGCTTCAGTACGAGCAGTACTTC.

The chain has TRBV12-3 or TRBV12-4 and TRBJ2-7; TRBD1 matches 8 bases. This CDR3 has 15 amino acids. The junction had 12 bases not matched to a gene; V was cut back by 6 bases and J by 5 bases. This chain's CDR3 is CASSLVLDRDDEQYF. CDR3 bases: TGTGCCAGCAGCCTGGTTCTGGACAGGGACGACGAGCAGTACTTC.

There are a few counts of this clonotype. This chain connects TRBV7-8 to TRBJ1-5, with 7 bases aligning to TRBD1. The CDR3 is 14 residues long. V gave up 4 bases and J gave up 5 bases; unmatched junction bases: 5. Germline CDR1 and CDR2: SGHVS and FQNEAQ. Here the CDR3 DNA reads TGTGCCAGCAGCTATACAGGGGATTATCAGCCCCAGCATTTT. It codes for CASSYTGDYQPQHF.

J is TRBJ2-5 and V is TRBV6-1; D call uncertain. Germline CDR1 is MNHNS and CDR2 is SASEGT. Between the trimmed V and J ends, which lost 10 bases and 4 bases, there was a span of 25 bases. The CDR3 loop spans 16 amino acids. CDR3 in amino acids: CATDFQTHPGRETQYF. In nucleotides, the CDR3 is TGTGCCACCGACTTTCAGACCCACCCCGGGCGAGAGACCCAGTACTTC.

This clonotype occurred a few times. J is TRBJ1-2 and V is TRBV27, with D hard to call. With 6 bases removed from V and 4 bases from J, the gap between germline ends came to 6 bases. Germline V CDR1 and CDR2: MNHEY, SMNVEV (reference sequence). The CDR3 runs to 11 residues. CDR3 protein: CASSPSYGYTF. As DNA, the CDR3 is TGTGCCAGCAGCCCGAGCTATGGCTACACCTTC.

In its sample, this clonotype was seen a few times. The chain is built from TRBV10-3 and TRBJ1-3, with TRBD1 matching 7 bases. Germline V CDR1 and CDR2: ENHRY, SYGVKD. This CDR3 comprises 14 residues. J was trimmed by 4 bases and V by 6 bases; bases with no gene match: 6. The DNA for the CDR3 is TGTGCCATCAGGGGGGACAGCGAGGGAAACACCATATATTTT. Residues: CAIRGDSEGNTIYF.

This clonotype was observed a handful of times. The chain is built from TRBV6-1 and TRBJ1-2; TRBD1 might be the D (6 bases). Between the trimmed V and J ends, which lost 6 bases and 4 bases, there was a span of 12 bases. The CDR3 consists of 13 residues. Germline V gene lookup returns CDR1 MNHNS and CDR2 SASEGT. The CDR3 region has the DNA TGTGCCAGCAGCTCAGGGGAGCGCTATGGCTACACCTTC. This translates into CASSSGERYGYTF.

The chain links TRBV5-1 to TRBJ2-5; 11 bases align to TRBD2. Germline V gene data show CDR1 as SGHRS and CDR2 as YFSETQ. The CDR3 contains 15 residues. V shed 6 bases and J 1 base; nucleotides not matched to a gene: 5. The DNA for the CDR3 is TGCGCCAGCACCGGACTAGCGGGCCCCCAAGAGACCCAGTACTTC. This encodes CASTGLAGPQETQYF.

This clonotype is medium-sized within its sample. The V gene is TRBV18, the J gene TRBJ1-2, with D unclear. Trimming pared 3 bases from V and 3 bases from J, leaving 8 bases between. From germline, CDR1 is KGHSH and CDR2 LQKENI. The length of the CDR3 is 13 residues. CDR3 in DNA: TGTGCCAGCTCACCTGGCTCGGACTATGGCTACACCTTC. Translated, it gives CASSPGSDYGYTF.

In its sample, this clonotype was seen a few times. This chain connects TRBV27 to TRBJ1-2; D is perhaps TRBD1 (6 bases). This CDR3 spans 13 amino acids. The germline CDR1 and CDR2 sequences are MNHEY and SMNVEV (reference sequence). Trimming shortened V by 3 bases and J by 8 bases, and 13 bases separated the two germline ends. CDR3 protein: CASSLRGAQGYTF. Written as DNA, the CDR3 is TGTGCCAGCAGTTTGAGGGGGGCGCAGGGCTACACCTTC.

J is TRBJ1-4 and V is TRBV7-9; D might be TRBD1 (6 bases). V lost 3 bases, J lost 5 bases, and 22 bases lay in between. CDR1 is SEHNR, CDR2 FQNEAQ, per germline (reference sequence). The CDR3 length is 18 residues. CDR3 sequence (DNA): TGTGCCAGCAGCTTTGGGACCTTGAGGGGGGGGCGGAATGAAAAACTGTTTTTT. Translated: CASSFGTLRGGRNEKLFF.

This clonotype was seen a handful of times. J is TRBJ1-6 and V is TRBV27; the D gene is possibly TRBD1 (5 bases). V lost 8 bases to trimming and J lost 7 bases, with 12 bases between them. This CDR3 has 13 residues. Germline V lookup: CDR1 MNHEY, CDR2 SMNVEV (reference sequence). The CDR3 DNA sequence: TGTGCCAGCGGTGACAGAGGGAATTCACCCCTCCACTTT. Translating it yields CASGDRGNSPLHF.

The sample holds a few counts of this clonotype. This chain links TRBV20-1 with TRBJ1-1; D may be TRBD1 (6 bases). The CDR3 length is 13 residues. Between the trimmed V and J ends, which lost 2 bases and 5 bases, there was a span of 12 bases. Germline CDR1 and CDR2: DFQATT and SNEGSKA (reference sequence). CDR3 nucleotides: TGCAGTGCTAGACCCAGGGGACGAACTGAAGCTTTCTTT. It specifies CSARPRGRTEAFF.

The chain links TRBV5-1 to TRBJ2-5; 13 nucleotides match TRBD2. Germline V gene sequence: CDR1 SGHRS, CDR2 YFSETQ. The CDR3 totals 16 residues. The V and J ends lost 7 bases and 2 bases, in that order; junction bases with no gene match: 8. The CDR3 bases are TGCGCCAGCGATCGGACTAGCGGGGGACTTCAAGAGACCCAGTACTTC. Protein product: CASDRTSGGLQETQYF.

The chain links TRBV19 to TRBJ1-4, with D uncertain. The CDR3 is 14 amino acids. Per germline, CDR1 LNHDA and CDR2 SQIVND (reference sequence). Between the trimmed V and J ends, which lost 5 bases and 7 bases, there was a span of 14 bases. The CDR3 coding sequence is TGTGCCAGTAGTTTCGCCACCTCGGGTGAAAAACTGTTTTTT. This sequence encodes CASSFATSGEKLFF.

The V gene is TRBV18, the J gene TRBJ1-5; no firm D call. The CDR3 sequence is 15 residues long. V was pared by 2 bases and J by 2 bases, with 10 bases between. Germline values: CDR1 KGHSH, CDR2 LQKENI. The DNA for the CDR3 is TGTGCCAGCTCACCAGGTCAGTCGTGCAATCAGCCCCAGCATTTT. Protein sequence: CASSPGQSCNQPQHF.

This clonotype was observed a few times. The rearrangement uses TRBV12-3 or TRBV12-4 and TRBJ2-5, with no clear D. Trimming pared 1 base from V and 4 bases from J, leaving 7 bases between. This CDR3 spans 13 amino acids. The CDR3 here is CASSLVGGETQYF. The CDR3 bases are TGTGCCAGCAGTTTAGTCGGCGGAGAGACCCAGTACTTC.

This clonotype appeared a few times. This chain connects TRBV12-3 or TRBV12-4 to TRBJ2-7; 7 bases agree with TRBD2. V gave up 2 bases and J gave up 4 bases; unmatched junction bases: 2. The CDR3 loop spans 13 amino acids. The CDR3 protein is CASSLLADYEQYF. As DNA, the CDR3 is TGTGCCAGCAGTTTACTAGCGGATTACGAGCAGTACTTC.

The chain carries TRBV29-1 and TRBJ1-2; TRBD1 might be the D (5 bases). The CDR3 sequence is 14 residues long. Per the germline V gene, CDR1 is SQVTM and CDR2 is ANQGSEA. Trimming took off 5 bases at V and 3 bases at J, with 16 bases between the two ends. CDR3 nucleotides: TGCAGCGTTCGGAACGGGGGGAATGACTATGGCTACACCTTC. It yields the protein CSVRNGGNDYGYTF.